The 17 T cell receptor beta chains listed next were all sequenced from one sample in a study of neurological immune-mediated disorders. Via MiXCR, TCRdb re-called the 5' RACE reads, giving one row per CDR3 protein. The sample contains tens of thousands of distinct CDR3 sequences, over 9% of which appear only once. Sequencing was performed on PBMCs. The receptors shown here come from a man aged 35-49 years in good health.

This clonotype was found many times. J is TRBJ1-1 and V is TRBV5-1, with TRBD1 matching 9 bases. Germline V lookup: CDR1 SGHRS, CDR2 YFSETQ. With V trimmed by 4 bases and J by 7 bases, 5 bases remained unmatched. The CDR3 covers 13 residues. CDR3: CASSRTGALEAFF. The CDR3 DNA is TGCGCCAGCAGCCGGACAGGGGCCCTTGAAGCTTTCTTT.

This clonotype has at least ten counts. The chain couples TRBV7-9 to TRBJ2-2; the D is unclear. Germline loops: CDR1 SEHNR, CDR2 FQNEAQ (reference sequence). The CDR3 runs 14 residues. The germline V and J ends were trimmed by 4 bases and 4 bases, with 10 bases remaining between them. CDR3 sequence: CASSYVGSTGELFF. In DNA, the CDR3 is TGTGCCAGCAGCTATGTCGGGTCCACCGGGGAGCTGTTTTTT.

This clonotype was recorded many times. This chain joins TRBV19 and TRBJ1-5; D is undetermined. The CDR3 is made up of 14 amino acids. The germline V gene has CDR1 LNHDA and CDR2 SQIVND (reference sequence). Trimming took 7 bases from V and 6 from J, leaving 16 bases between them. The CDR3, as DNA: TGTGCCAGTACCGAAGCGAGGGATTCTCAGCCCCAGCATTTT. Protein sequence: CASTEARDSQPQHF. Supplemented by reference TRBV19 and TRBJ1-5, the full variable domain reads DGGITQSPKYLFRKEGQNVTLSCEQNLNHDAMYWYRQDPGQGLRLIYYSQIVNDFQKGDIAEGYSVSREKKESFPLTVTSAQKNPTAFYLCASTEARDSQPQHFGDGTRLSIL.

This clonotype was detected only a few times. One base away lies a much larger clone, so this may be a sequencing read error. The V and J genes are TRBV29-1 and TRBJ2-3; the D is unclear. The CDR3 has 13 residues. With 5 bases removed from V and 3 bases from J, the gap between germline ends came to 12 bases. Per germline, CDR1 SQVTM and CDR2 ANQGSEA. The CDR3 sequence: CSVLSGATDTQYF. CDR3 coding DNA: TGCAGCGTTTTATCAGGCGCAACAGATACGCAGTATTTT.

This clonotype was recorded many times. This chain links TRBV7-6 with TRBJ2-2, with TRBD2 matching over 7 bases. Germline assignment: CDR1 SGHVS and CDR2 FNYEAQ. The CDR3 has 15 residues. V lost 8 bases and J lost 3; bases outside the gene matches: 9. This chain's CDR3 is CASPRRREDTGELFF. The CDR3 DNA follows: TGTGCCAGCCCCAGGAGACGGGAGGACACCGGGGAGCTGTTTTTT.

Notes on this clonotype: One end of the junction is discordant with germline, which a read error may explain. The gene calls are TRBV12-3 or TRBV12-4 and TRBJ2-3; D is unclear. The CDR3 is 11 residues long. The CDR3 here is CASSSIDTQYF. CDR3 DNA sequence: TGTGCCAGCAGTTCGATAGATACACAGTATTTT.

This clonotype showed up many times. The V gene is TRBV5-1, the J gene TRBJ2-2; maybe TRBD1 (6 bases). V lost 2 bases, J lost 6 bases, and 17 bases lay in between. Germline values: CDR1 SGHRS, CDR2 YFSETQ. CDR3 length: 16 residues. The CDR3 spells CASSLLSGELSGELFF. CDR3 in DNA: TGCGCCAGCAGCTTACTCTCAGGGGAATTGTCCGGGGAGCTGTTTTTT.

This clonotype was picked up many times. The chain carries TRBV6-5 and TRBJ2-2; TRBD2 matches at 9 bases. The J segment lost 7 bases and the V segment lost 10 bases, leaving 10 bases of the junction unmatched. CDR3 length: 14 residues. Per the germline V gene, CDR1 is MNHEY and CDR2 is SVGAGI. CDR3: CATWGRGGNGELFF. The CDR3 DNA reads TGTGCCACCTGGGGGCGGGGGGGGAACGGGGAGCTGTTTTTT.

This clonotype was seen many times. This CDR3 is CASSPDGFYEQYF. The CDR3 nucleotides are TGCGCCAGCAGCCCGGACGGGTTCTACGAGCAGTACTTC. V and J are TRBV5-1 and TRBJ2-7; no definite D call. The CDR3 totals 13 residues. The V gene lost 4 bases and the J gene lost 3 bases, with 11 bases spanning the gap. Germline assignment: CDR1 SGHRS and CDR2 YFSETQ. Full variable domain (remainder filled in from reference TRBV5-1 and TRBJ2-7): KAGVTQTPRYLIKTRGQQVTLSCSPISGHRSVSWYQQTPGQGLQFLFEYFSETQRNKGNFPGRFSGRQFSNSRSEMNVSTLELGDSALYLCASSPDGFYEQYFGPGTRLTVT.

This clonotype came up a few times. J is TRBJ1-1 and V is TRBV18; 7 bases fit TRBD1. V lost 3 bases, J lost 5 bases, and 6 bases stayed unmatched. In germline, CDR1 is KGHSH, CDR2 LQKENI. The CDR3 sequence is 14 residues long. The CDR3 coding sequence is TGTGCCAGCTCACCTTCTGTACAGGGGACTGAAGCTTTCTTT. It is translated as CASSPSVQGTEAFF.

This clonotype was recorded many times. The junction and the germline gene differ at one end; a read error may be behind it. This chain links TRBV6-2 or TRBV6-3 with TRBJ2-7; D is perhaps TRBD2 (7 bases). Germline V CDR1 and CDR2: MNHEY, SVGEGT. The CDR3 covers 12 residues. DNA of the CDR3: TGTGCCAGCAGAATACTCGCGGGGGCTGAGGACTTC. Protein product: CASRILAGAEDF.

This clonotype was counted at least ten times. This rearrangement joins TRBV7-9 to TRBJ2-7; D unresolved. The CDR3 is 13 amino acids. Germline assignment: CDR1 SEHNR and CDR2 FQNEAQ (reference sequence). V lost 5 bases to trimming and J lost 1 base, with 9 bases between them. CDR3 protein: CASSPGPSYEQYF. The CDR3 coding sequence is TGTGCCAGCAGCCCCGGGCCGTCCTACGAGCAGTACTTC.

This clonotype was counted many times. This chain uses TRBV7-6 with TRBJ2-7; D might be TRBD2 (7 bases). With 5 bases removed from V and 7 bases from J, the gap between germline ends came to 18 bases. CDR1 is SGHVS, CDR2 FNYEAQ, per germline. The CDR3 spans 14 residues. CDR3 DNA: TGTGCCAGCAGCCCCCTCTCCAAGGGGGGGGAGCAGTACTTC. Translated, it gives CASSPLSKGGEQYF.

This clonotype was seen ten or more times. The CDR3 sequence: CASSADTSGWYGYTF. The CDR3 DNA reads as TGTGCCAGCAGCGCCGACACCTCGGGATGGTATGGCTACACCTTC. V and J are TRBV5-4 and TRBJ1-2; unclear D gene. Germline V gene data show CDR1 as SGHNT and CDR2 as YYREEE (reference sequence). CDR3 length: 15 residues. Trimming took off 4 bases at V and 5 bases at J, with 18 bases between the two ends. Complete variable domain (other parts from reference TRBV5-4 and TRBJ1-2): ETGVTQSPTHLIKTRGQQVTLRCSSQSGHNTVSWYQQALGQGPQFIFQYYREEENGRGNFPPRFSGLQFPNYSSELNVNALELDDSALYLCASSADTSGWYGYTFGSGTRLTVV.

The chain has TRBV7-2 and TRBJ2-6; the D call may be TRBD1 or TRBD2 (6 bases each). The CDR3 extends over 17 amino acids. Germline-derived CDR1 and CDR2 are SGHTA and FQGNSA. The V end lost 5 bases, the J end lost 0 bases, and 14 bases lay between the germline ends. The CDR3 region has the DNA TGTGCCAGCAGCCTAAAAGGGGGGCGCTCTGGGGCCAACGTCCTGACTTTC. This codes for CASSLKGGRSGANVLTF.

This clonotype has at least ten counts. The chain is built from TRBV7-9 and TRBJ2-1; 8 nucleotides align to TRBD2. The CDR3 length is 15 residues. CDR1 is SEHNR and CDR2 is FQNEAQ in the germline V gene (reference sequence). J lost 5 bases, V lost 3 bases, and 6 bases had no gene match. The DNA of the CDR3 is TGTGCCAGCAGCTTCTTGCTAGCGGGTAACAATGAGCAGTTCTTC. The encoded protein is CASSFLLAGNNEQFF. The full variable domain, in which reference TRBV7-9 and TRBJ2-1 provide the parts outside the CDR3, is DTGVSQNPRHKITKRGQNVTFRCDPISEHNRLYWYRQTLGQGPEFLTYFQNEAQLEKSRLLSDRFSAERPKGSFSTLEIQRTEQGDSAMYLCASSFLLAGNNEQFFGPGTRLTVL.

This clonotype was observed many times. The genes are TRBV5-1 and TRBJ2-1; 9 positions agree with TRBD2. J was trimmed by 5 bases and V by 4 bases; bases with no gene match: 7. Germline V gene lookup returns CDR1 SGHRS and CDR2 YFSETQ. This CDR3 is built from 15 residues. The CDR3 sequence: CASSLFSGRNNEQFF. CDR3 DNA: TGCGCCAGCAGCCTCTTCAGCGGGAGGAACAATGAGCAGTTCTTC.